A selection of T cell receptor beta chains follows, all from one sample in a study of naive and memory T cell subsets. From the UMI-ligation and nested PCR reads, TCRdb called clonotypes with MiXCR, one entry per CDR3 protein. This sample yields about 90,000 distinct CDR3 sequences, of which 7% are seen a single time; 1.6% belongs to the top ten. The material sequenced was central memory CD4+ T cells from blood. Receptors originate from a human donor in good health. Each CDR3 is given without its conserved first and last residue. Clone size is shown for a subset of rows, as once, few, many or a class of expanded clone.

v_call clone_size cdr3_aa
TRBV7-2 NA ASSSTGLYGYT
TRBV6-2/TRBV6-3 many ASWGAGREAF
TRBV25-1 few ASGRPGAYTGELF
TRBV10-3 many AISDGGTTEAF
TRBV5-1 many ASSLSGPYT
TRBV12-3/TRBV12-4 many ASSPRRASGNEQF
TRBV19 NA ASSIDHRPRRGYTEAF
TRBV2 many ASSQGPGGYT
TRBV2 many ASSGTGGIGQPQH
TRBV6-2/TRBV6-3 NA ASSYSGAGANVLT
TRBV2 many ASRQGKFTEAF
TRBV24-1 many ATSTPGLAGKEQF
TRBV7-2 many ASSPGQGTQPQH
TRBV2 many ASRETALALSRNTGELF
TRBV12-3/TRBV12-4 few ASSLFGSGANVLT
TRBV20-1 few SAGLTNTEAF
TRBV7-9 many ASSLAHNTEAF
TRBV28 few ASSIDPNSPLH
TRBV5-1 many ASSSGTITDTQY
TRBV28 many ASSLRQGIGYT
TRBV21-1 many ASSKEAGGRNTEAF
TRBV10-3 NA PAWEREPYEQY
TRBV7-2 NA ASSSSGGAGEQY
TRBV20-1 many SAQSDGYEQY
TRBV27 many ASSLRGPYNEQF
TRBV7-3 many ASSLTQRDTQY
TRBV7-9 many ASSPNQLAGGTDTQY
TRBV7-2 NA ASSRQGNQETQY
TRBV19 many ASSIVHGGTPQH
TRBV4-1 NA ASSWGSEGSYEQY
TRBV20-1 many SASPTGGVGGYT
TRBV7-8 many ASSLANKGNQPQH
TRBV18 many ASSPLRGGRNTEAF
TRBV23-1 few ASSHTRDRVEETQY
TRBV20-1 few SARSWGSGYNEQF
TRBV7-3 few ASSPSSSPGTDTQY
TRBV11-2 NA ASSLDRVKDTQY
TRBV5-6 many ASSPWDTTNYGYT
TRBV27 many ASSPRDIRRAGANVLT
TRBV7-2 many ASSLDPGQQPQH
TRBV3-1 many ASSQRANELKLF
TRBV24-1 NA ATSDTGRPTGELF
TRBV6-2/TRBV6-3 many ASSYSPQGSWGYT
TRBV29-1 many SATGGETQY